A single sample is the source of the 8 T cell receptor beta chains below, sequenced in a study of blood T cell repertoires in COVID-19. Sequenced by immunoSEQ multiplex PCR; TCRdb stores in-frame clones only, minus some. The sample carries a few hundred thousand clones, around nine tenths recorded once. Source material: PBMCs or T cells enriched from blood (not recorded which). The receptors stem from a woman under 40 who had been exposed to COVID-19.

The V and J genes are TRBV7-7 and TRBJ1-6, with TRBD1 matching 7 bases. The CDR3 covers 21 residues. Per germline, CDR1 SSHAT and CDR2 FNYEAQ (reference sequence). Unmatched junction bases numbered 14, after V lost 0 bases and J lost 0 bases. For the CDR3, the DNA is TGTGCCAGCAGCTTAGCGACCCATTTCAGGGGGGAGAGCTCCTATAATTCACCCCTCCACTTT. This gives the protein CASSLATHFRGESSYNSPLHF.

The chain is built from TRBV28 and TRBJ2-7, with D possibly TRBD1 on 5 matching bases. Germline V gives CDR1 MDHEN, CDR2 SYDVKM. The CDR3 totals 13 residues. Trimming pared 10 bases from V and 4 bases from J, leaving 17 bases between. DNA for the CDR3: TGTGCCACCATGGACGGAAGACAGTACGAGCAGTACTTC. It encodes CATMDGRQYEQYF.

The rearrangement links TRBV5-5 to TRBJ1-1, with D possibly being TRBD1 (6 bases). The germline V gene has CDR1 SGHKS and CDR2 YYEKEE (reference sequence). The CDR3 runs 15 residues. The V and J ends lost 0 bases and 6 bases respectively, with 15 bases between them. CDR3 sequence reads: CASSLEWTAYAEAFF. CDR3 in DNA: TGTGCCAGCAGCTTGGAATGGACAGCTTACGCTGAAGCTTTCTTT.

The V and J genes are TRBV11-3 and TRBJ2-5, with TRBD1 identical over 8 bases. V shed 9 bases and J 8 bases; nucleotides not matched to a gene: 8. This CDR3 is 12 amino acids long. CDR1 is SGHNT, CDR2 YENEEA, per germline. In DNA form, the CDR3 reads TGTGCCAGTCGAAGGGGGACAGGTACCCAGTACTTC. Protein product: CASRRGTGTQYF.

Of note for this clone: Other nucleotide sequences from this sample produce the same CDR3. The V call is TRBV3-1 (or the pseudogene TRBV3-2), the J call TRBJ2-2; D call uncertain. The germline gives CDR1 LGHDT, CDR2 YNNKEL (reference sequence). The CDR3 has 14 residues. Trimming removed 1 base at V and 1 base at J, with 4 bases between. The CDR3 DNA sequence: TGTGCCAGCAGCCAAGGACTGAACACCGGGGAGCTGTTTTTT. Protein product: CASSQGLNTGELFF.

The rearrangement joins TRBV7-9 to TRBJ1-2; TRBD1 is a possible D gene (5 bases). The ends were cut back, 5 bases at V and 4 bases at J, with 17 bases in the middle. The CDR3 sequence is 15 residues long. CDR1 is SEHNR and CDR2 is FQNEAQ in the germline V gene (reference sequence). DNA of the CDR3: TGTGCCAGCAGCCTTTCGAAACAGGAAGCCTATGGCTACACCTTC. It encodes CASSLSKQEAYGYTF. Combining the CDR3 with reference TRBV7-9 and TRBJ1-2 gives the whole variable domain DTGVSQNPRHKITKRGQNVTFRCDPISEHNRLYWYRQTLGQGPEFLTYFQNEAQLEKSRLLSDRFSAERPKGSFSTLEIQRTEQGDSAMYLCASSLSKQEAYGYTFGSGTRLTVV.

Here the CDR3 reads CASSFGGVGANVLTF. The CDR3 coding sequence is TGTGCCAGCAGTTTCGGCGGGGTTGGGGCCAACGTCCTGACTTTC. The chain carries TRBV28 and TRBJ2-6, with TRBD2 as a possible D gene (6 bases). This CDR3 comprises 15 residues. Germline loops: CDR1 MDHEN, CDR2 SYDVKM. V lost 3 bases and J 3 bases, leaving 9 bases between the germline ends.

This chain links TRBV9 with TRBJ2-5; 13 bases match TRBD2. Trimming cost V 3 bases and J 0 bases; bases outside gene matches: 11. There are 19 residues in the CDR3. Germline V gene data show CDR1 as SGDLS and CDR2 as YYNGEE. CDR3 residues: CASSGRTSGSFSYQETQYF. The CDR3 nucleotides are TGTGCCAGCAGCGGACGGACTAGCGGGAGTTTCAGTTACCAAGAGACCCAGTACTTC. Using reference TRBV9 and TRBJ2-5 for the parts outside the CDR3, the full variable domain is DSGVTQTPKHLITATGQRVTLRCSPRSGDLSVYWYQQSLDQGLQFLIQYYNGEERAKGNILERFSAQQFPDLHSELNLSSLELGDSALYFCASSGRTSGSFSYQETQYFGPGTRLLVL.